The 30 T cell receptor beta chains below were found in one sample sequenced in a study of blood T cell repertoires in COVID-19. Assay: immunoSEQ multiplex PCR; the TCRdb copy retains only in-frame clones and omits some. The sample has approximately 450,000 clones; around 89% are singletons. The sequenced sample was PBMCs or T cells enriched from blood (not recorded which). The receptors shown here come from a man aged 25 to 45 who had recovered from COVID-19.

The rearrangement joins TRBV24-1 to TRBJ2-1, with 7 bases matching TRBD1. Germline V gene data show CDR1 as KGHDR and CDR2 as SFDVKD. The CDR3 contains 15 residues. The V and J ends lost 5 bases and 4 bases, in that order; junction bases with no gene match: 7. In DNA, the CDR3 is TGTGCCACCAGTGTCCCGGGACAGACTTACAATGAGCAGTTCTTC. Translated, it gives CATSVPGQTYNEQFF.

The rearrangement joins TRBV6-5 to TRBJ1-2, with a possible D match to TRBD1 (5 bases). In germline, CDR1 is MNHEY, CDR2 SVGAGI. The ends were cut back, 4 bases at V and 8 bases at J, with 17 bases in the middle. The length of the CDR3 is 14 residues. CDR3 amino acids: CASSSPGKSHGYTF. The DNA of the CDR3 is TGTGCCAGCAGTTCACCAGGGAAGTCTCACGGCTACACCTTC.

This clone has only a few counts. This same CDR3 is encoded by further DNA sequences in the sample. This chain uses TRBV12-3 or TRBV12-4 with TRBJ1-5; D is perhaps TRBD1 (6 bases). The CDR3 contains 13 residues. V was pared by 2 bases and J by 4 bases, with 6 bases between. The CDR3: CASSLTGNQPQHF. CDR3 in DNA: TGTGCCAGCAGTTTAACAGGGAATCAGCCCCAGCATTTT.

The sample holds one count of this clone. The CDR3 DNA sequence: TGTGCCAGCAGCTTACTGGCTCAGAATGGCTACACCTTC. It specifies CASSLLAQNGYTF. This rearrangement joins TRBV7-9 to TRBJ1-2; no reliable D call. The CDR3 extends over 13 amino acids. Germline V lookup: CDR1 SEHNR, CDR2 FQNEAQ (reference sequence). V was shortened by 2 bases and J by 6 bases, with 10 bases between the two germline ends. The entire variable domain, with the rest obtained from reference TRBV7-9 and TRBJ1-2, is as follows: DTGVSQNPRHKITKRGQNVTFRCDPISEHNRLYWYRQTLGQGPEFLTYFQNEAQLEKSRLLSDRFSAERPKGSFSTLEIQRTEQGDSAMYLCASSLLAQNGYTFGSGTRLTVV.

The J gene is TRBJ2-1, the V gene TRBV6-5, with 8 bases that match TRBD2. Germline CDR1 and CDR2: MNHEY and SVGAGI. CDR3 length: 15 amino acids. Trimming at V came to 4 bases and at J to 4 bases, leaving 6 bases not matched to a gene. The CDR3 sequence is CASSSSGSGYNEQFF. The DNA of the CDR3 is TGTGCCAGCAGTTCAAGCGGGAGTGGGTACAATGAGCAGTTCTTC.

The chain carries TRBV10-3 and TRBJ1-1, with TRBD1 matching over 7 bases. The CDR3 is made up of 15 amino acids. In germline, CDR1 is ENHRY, CDR2 SYGVKD. V lost 11 bases to trimming and J lost 5 bases; unmatched junction nucleotides: 17. The CDR3 DNA sequence: TGTGCCTCTCAATCCCTCCCTACAGGGGAGACTGAAGCTTTCTTT. Its protein product is CASQSLPTGETEAFF.

The V gene is TRBV7-9, the J gene TRBJ1-5; D gene ambiguous. The germline CDR1 and CDR2 sequences are SEHNR and FQNEAQ (reference sequence). V was shortened by 4 bases and J by 9 bases, with 10 bases between the two germline ends. The CDR3 consists of 12 residues. This CDR3 is CASSSPPGPQHF. The CDR3 DNA reads as TGTGCCAGCAGCTCCCCCCCGGGGCCCCAGCATTTT.

The chain is built from TRBV5-5 and TRBJ1-1; 9 positions agree with TRBD1. Germline trimming cut 6 bases from V and 5 bases from J; bases unmatched to any gene: 8. The CDR3 consists of 14 residues. Germline CDR1 SGHKS, CDR2 YYEKEE (reference sequence). CDR3: CASTRGGQGTEAFF. The CDR3 DNA sequence: TGTGCCAGCACCCGGGGGGGACAGGGAACTGAAGCTTTCTTT.

The chain carries TRBV7-9 and TRBJ2-3; 7 nucleotides match TRBD2. The ends lost 2 bases at V and 5 bases at J; junction bases unmatched: 13. Germline V gene data show CDR1 as SEHNR and CDR2 as FQNEAQ (reference sequence). The CDR3 sequence is 17 residues long. CDR3 DNA: TGTGCCAGCAGCTTATCGGGGTTGGCGGGAGTGAAAGATACGCAGTATTTT. Amino acids: CASSLSGLAGVKDTQYF.

This sequence joins TRBV6-1 and TRBJ1-5; D is possibly TRBD1 (5 bases). The CDR3 runs 17 residues. Germline loops: CDR1 MNHNS, CDR2 SASEGT. Trimming cost V 2 bases and J 0 bases, with 14 bases left between them. The chain's CDR3 is CASSESGGAYSNQPQHF. CDR3 in DNA: TGTGCCAGCAGTGAAAGTGGAGGGGCCTATAGCAATCAGCCCCAGCATTTT.

The chain couples TRBV4-1 to TRBJ1-3, with TRBD1 identical over 7 bases. The CDR3 spans 17 residues. CDR1 and CDR2 from the germline V gene are MGHRA and YSYEKL. V gave up 4 bases and J gave up 0 bases; unmatched junction bases: 9. This chain's CDR3 is CASSPETGLSSGNTIYF. CDR3 bases: TGCGCCAGCAGCCCCGAGACAGGGCTTAGCTCTGGAAACACCATATATTTT.

The V call is TRBV18, the J call TRBJ2-3, with D maybe TRBD1 (6 bases). CDR3 length: 14 amino acids. The V gene lost 2 bases and the J gene lost 2 bases, with 8 bases spanning the gap. CDR1 KGHSH and CDR2 LQKENI come from the germline V gene. The CDR3 sequence: CASSPTGNTDTQYF. The CDR3 DNA reads as TGTGCCAGCTCACCAACAGGGAACACAGATACGCAGTATTTT.

The chain couples TRBV28 to TRBJ2-1; 11 nucleotides line up with TRBD1. Trimming at V came to 2 bases and at J to 6 bases, leaving 6 bases not matched to a gene. Germline values: CDR1 MDHEN, CDR2 SYDVKM. CDR3 length: 16 amino acids. The CDR3 DNA is TGTGCCAGCAGTTTAAGTTATGGGACAGGGGGCAATGAGCAGTTCTTC. Protein: CASSLSYGTGGNEQFF.

This clone came up once. The chain joins TRBV11-1 to TRBJ2-3, with a tentative D call TRBD1 (6 bases). From germline, CDR1 is SGHAT and CDR2 FQDESV (reference sequence). This CDR3 has 13 amino acids. Trimming pared 2 bases from V and 6 bases from J, leaving 9 bases between. The CDR3 loop is CASSLRTGDTQYF. In DNA, the CDR3 is TGTGCCAGCAGCTTAAGAACAGGGGATACGCAGTATTTT.

The table lists this clone with a count of one. The V call is TRBV5-5, the J call TRBJ2-7; D is undetermined. With 4 bases removed from V and 4 bases from J, the gap between germline ends came to 15 bases. Germline assignment: CDR1 SGHKS and CDR2 YYEKEE (reference sequence). This CDR3 has 14 amino acids. The CDR3 bases are TGTGCCAGCAGCCCTACTCCCGACGGGTACGAGCAGTACTTC. Translated, it gives CASSPTPDGYEQYF.

This chain links TRBV2 with TRBJ2-5, with D perhaps TRBD2 (5 bases). V lost 8 bases to trimming and J lost 6 bases, with 19 bases between them. This CDR3 comprises 14 residues. Germline V gene sequence: CDR1 SNHLY, CDR2 FYNNEI. CDR3 DNA: TGTGCCAGCCAACGCGGTTGGACTGGCCAGACCCAGTACTTC. This gives the protein CASQRGWTGQTQYF. Full variable domain (outside the CDR3, taken from reference TRBV2 and TRBJ2-5): EPEVTQTPSHQVTQMGQEVILRCVPISNHLYFYWYRQILGQKVEFLVSFYNNEISEKSEIFDDQFSVERPDGSNFTLKIRSTKLEDSAMYFCASQRGWTGQTQYFGPGTRLLVL.

V and J are TRBV2 and TRBJ1-5, with a tentative D call TRBD1 (5 bases). CDR1 is SNHLY and CDR2 is FYNNEI in the germline V gene. The germline V and J ends were trimmed by 3 bases and 6 bases, with 12 bases remaining between them. This CDR3 region has 14 residues. The CDR3 nucleotides are TGTGCCAGCAGTGACTCGACACAGGCTCAGCCCCAGCATTTT. Its protein is CASSDSTQAQPQHF.

The V gene is TRBV5-6, the J gene TRBJ1-4; 9 bases agree with TRBD1. The CDR3 is 16 amino acids. Trimming at V came to 1 base and at J to 4 bases, leaving 5 bases not matched to a gene. Looked up from germline, CDR1 is SGHDT and CDR2 is YYEEEE. CDR3 in DNA: TGTGCCAGCAGCTTGAAGGGACAGGGCAATAATGAAAAACTGTTTTTT. Translated: CASSLKGQGNNEKLFF. Using reference TRBV5-6 and TRBJ1-4 for the parts outside the CDR3, the full variable domain is DAGVTQSPTHLIKTRGQQVTLRCSPKSGHDTVSWYQQALGQGPQFIFQYYEEEERQRGNFPDRFSGHQFPNYSSELNVNALLLGDSALYLCASSLKGQGNNEKLFFGSGTQLSVL.

The V and J genes are TRBV18 and TRBJ1-1, with D possibly matching TRBD1 (6 bases). V lost 6 bases and J lost 3, with 14 bases in between. The CDR3 has 14 residues. Germline CDR1 is KGHSH and CDR2 is LQKENI. CDR3 sequence (DNA): TGTGCCAGCTCCCACAGGGTAGAGGACACTGAAGCTTTCTTT. This sequence encodes CASSHRVEDTEAFF.

The V gene is TRBV3-1 (or the pseudogene TRBV3-2), the J gene TRBJ1-2, with 7 bases that match TRBD1. CDR3 length: 13 amino acids. Per the germline V gene, CDR1 is LGHDT and CDR2 is YNNKEL (reference sequence). Unmatched junction bases numbered 5, after V lost 2 bases and J lost 8 bases. This chain's CDR3 is CASSQRQGNGYTF. The DNA for the CDR3 is TGTGCCAGCAGCCAACGACAGGGCAACGGCTACACCTTC.

V usage is TRBV28 and J usage is TRBJ2-7; TRBD1 aligns across 10 bases. Germline CDR1 MDHEN, CDR2 SYDVKM. This CDR3 spans 15 amino acids. V lost 1 base to trimming and J lost 6 bases; unmatched junction nucleotides: 6. CDR3 amino acids: CASSLLRTGGPEQYF. CDR3 nucleotides: TGTGCCAGCAGTTTATTGAGGACAGGGGGGCCCGAGCAGTACTTC.

This rearrangement joins TRBV4-1 to TRBJ1-4; D is possibly TRBD1 (5 bases). Trimming removed 1 base from V and 10 bases from J, with 13 bases in between. From germline, CDR1 is MGHRA and CDR2 YSYEKL. The CDR3 runs 14 residues. The CDR3 sequence is CASSQVQGAVKLFF. CDR3 bases: TGCGCCAGCAGCCAAGTGCAGGGCGCGGTAAAACTGTTTTTT.

This chain links TRBV27 with TRBJ2-6; D is unclear. The CDR3 loop spans 14 amino acids. With 6 bases removed from V and 1 base from J, the gap between germline ends came to 7 bases. Germline V gene data show CDR1 as MNHEY and CDR2 as SMNVEV (reference sequence). CDR3 in DNA: TGTGCCAGCAGGGAGTTATCTGGGGCCAACGTCCTGACTTTC. Translation gives CASRELSGANVLTF.

The chain uses TRBV29-1 and TRBJ1-5, with D tentatively TRBD1 (5 bases). Trimming removed 1 base from V and 0 bases from J, with 10 bases in between. The V gene's germline CDR1 is SQVTM and CDR2 ANQGSEA. CDR3 length equals 15 residues. The CDR3 protein is CSVEGTRYSNQPQHF. CDR3 coding DNA: TGCAGCGTTGAAGGGACACGTTATAGCAATCAGCCCCAGCATTTT.

This sequence joins TRBV28 and TRBJ2-3; 11 bases agree with TRBD1. The CDR3 consists of 16 residues. V lost 5 bases and J lost 5; bases outside the gene matches: 9. CDR1 and CDR2 from the germline V gene are MDHEN and SYDVKM. The CDR3 sequence is CASSRNAGTGGDTQYF. DNA of the CDR3: TGTGCCAGCAGTAGAAACGCCGGGACAGGGGGAGATACGCAGTATTTT.

The chain employs TRBV2 and TRBJ1-5; D may be TRBD1 (6 bases). The CDR3 spans 13 residues. Trimming removed 7 bases at V and 5 bases at J, with 12 bases between. Germline V gives CDR1 SNHLY, CDR2 FYNNEI. CDR3 coding DNA: TGTGCCAGCACCGTAGGGGGATATCAGCCCCAGCATTTT. Amino acids: CASTVGGYQPQHF.

The rearrangement joins TRBV10-3 to TRBJ1-2, with 9 bases identical to TRBD1. V was pared by 3 bases and J by 4 bases, with 12 bases of the junction left unmatched. CDR3 length: 17 amino acids. Germline CDR1 and CDR2: ENHRY and SYGVKD. CDR3 in amino acids: CAISEYPGTGSRYGYTF. Written as DNA, the CDR3 is TGTGCCATCAGTGAATATCCGGGGACAGGGTCTCGCTATGGCTACACCTTC.

The chain joins TRBV25-1 to TRBJ2-3; maybe TRBD2 (6 bases). CDR3 length: 15 amino acids. Germline V gene lookup returns CDR1 MGHDK and CDR2 SYGVNS. The V gene lost 2 bases and the J gene lost 0 bases, with 9 bases spanning the gap. The CDR3 sequence is CASSEVGTSTDTQYF. In nucleotides, the CDR3 is TGTGCCAGCAGTGAAGTCGGGACTAGCACAGATACGCAGTATTTT.

The chain employs TRBV20-1 and TRBJ2-3, with a tentative D call TRBD1 (5 bases). The CDR3 totals 11 residues. Trimming took 3 bases from V and 8 from J, leaving 9 bases between them. Germline V gene lookup returns CDR1 DFQATT and CDR2 SNEGSKA (reference sequence). CDR3: CSARVGVTQYF. The CDR3 DNA is TGCAGTGCTAGGGTAGGGGTTACGCAGTATTTT.

This chain connects TRBV10-3 to TRBJ2-3; TRBD1 matches 10 bases. This CDR3 contains 15 residues. Germline loops: CDR1 ENHRY, CDR2 SYGVKD. V shed 3 bases and J 6 bases; nucleotides not matched to a gene: 6. This CDR3 reads CAISEVDRGTDTQYF. Here the CDR3 DNA reads TGTGCCATCAGTGAAGTGGACAGGGGGACGGATACGCAGTATTTT.